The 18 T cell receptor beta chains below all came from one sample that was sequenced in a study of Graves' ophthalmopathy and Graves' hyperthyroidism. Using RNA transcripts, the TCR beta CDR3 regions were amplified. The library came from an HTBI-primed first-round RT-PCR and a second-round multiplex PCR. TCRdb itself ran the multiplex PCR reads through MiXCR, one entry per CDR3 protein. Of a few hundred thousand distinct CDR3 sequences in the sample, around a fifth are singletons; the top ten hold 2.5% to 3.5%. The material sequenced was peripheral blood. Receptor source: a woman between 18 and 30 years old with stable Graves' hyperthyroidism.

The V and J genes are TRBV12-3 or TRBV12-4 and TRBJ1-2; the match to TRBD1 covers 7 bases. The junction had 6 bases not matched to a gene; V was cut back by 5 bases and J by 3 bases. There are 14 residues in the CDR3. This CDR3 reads CASSIYRGDYGYTF. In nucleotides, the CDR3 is TGTGCCAGCAGTATCTACAGGGGAGACTATGGCTACACCTTC.

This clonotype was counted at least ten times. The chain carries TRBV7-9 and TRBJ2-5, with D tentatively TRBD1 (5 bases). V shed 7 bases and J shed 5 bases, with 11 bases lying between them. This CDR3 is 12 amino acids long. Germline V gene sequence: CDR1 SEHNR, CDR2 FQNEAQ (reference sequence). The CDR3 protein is CASTQGGETQYF. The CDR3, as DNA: TGTGCCAGCACTCAGGGTGGGGAGACCCAGTACTTC. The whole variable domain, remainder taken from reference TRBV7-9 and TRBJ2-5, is DTGVSQNPRHKITKRGQNVTFRCDPISEHNRLYWYRQTLGQGPEFLTYFQNEAQLEKSRLLSDRFSAERPKGSFSTLEIQRTEQGDSAMYLCASTQGGETQYFGPGTRLLVL.

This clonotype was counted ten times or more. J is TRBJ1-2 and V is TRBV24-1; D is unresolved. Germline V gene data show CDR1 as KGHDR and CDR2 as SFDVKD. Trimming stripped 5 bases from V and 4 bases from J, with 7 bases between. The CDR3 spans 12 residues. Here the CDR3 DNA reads TGTGCCACCAGTGCGGGAGCCTATGGCTACACCTTC. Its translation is CATSAGAYGYTF.

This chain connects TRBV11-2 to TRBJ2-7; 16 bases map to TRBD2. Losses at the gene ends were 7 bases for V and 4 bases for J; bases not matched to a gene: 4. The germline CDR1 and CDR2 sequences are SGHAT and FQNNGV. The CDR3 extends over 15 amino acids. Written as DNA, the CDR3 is TGTGCCAGCATCGGGACTAGCGGGAGGGGGTACGAGCAGTACTTC. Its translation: CASIGTSGRGYEQYF.

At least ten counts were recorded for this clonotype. CDR3: CASSLGGTSPQETQYF. CDR3 in DNA: TGCGCCAGCAGCTTGGGGGGGACTAGTCCCCAAGAGACCCAGTACTTC. The rearrangement joins TRBV5-1 to TRBJ2-5; TRBD2 matches at 8 bases. In germline, CDR1 is SGHRS, CDR2 YFSETQ. The trim removed 0 bases at V and 1 base at J, leaving 5 bases unmatched. The CDR3 length is 16 residues.

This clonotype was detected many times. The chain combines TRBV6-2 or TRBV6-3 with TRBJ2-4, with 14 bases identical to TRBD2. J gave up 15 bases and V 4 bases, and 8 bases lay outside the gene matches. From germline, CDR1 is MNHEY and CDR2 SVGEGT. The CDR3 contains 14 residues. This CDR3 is CASSSGLAGAKGYF. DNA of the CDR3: TGTGCCAGCAGTTCGGGACTAGCGGGAGCCAAGGGGTACTTC.

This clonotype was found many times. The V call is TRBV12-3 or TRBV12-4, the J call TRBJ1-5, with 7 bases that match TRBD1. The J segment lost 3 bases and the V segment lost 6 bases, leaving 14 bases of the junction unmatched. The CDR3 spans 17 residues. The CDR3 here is CASSLSIGRGFNQPQHF. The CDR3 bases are TGTGCCAGCAGCTTGTCGATCGGCAGGGGGTTCAATCAGCCCCAGCATTTT.

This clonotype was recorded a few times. As DNA, the CDR3 is TGTGCCATCAGCGTCAGGGGGCCCGGGGAGACCCAGTACTTC. This encodes CAISVRGPGETQYF. This rearrangement joins TRBV10-3 to TRBJ2-5; 8 bases map to TRBD1. V trimming: 6 bases; J trimming: 5 bases; junction bases outside the gene matches: 8. The CDR3 totals 14 residues. Germline values: CDR1 ENHRY, CDR2 SYGVKD.

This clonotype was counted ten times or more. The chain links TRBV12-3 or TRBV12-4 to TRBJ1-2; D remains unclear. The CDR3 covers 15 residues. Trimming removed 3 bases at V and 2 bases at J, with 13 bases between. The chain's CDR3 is CASSFGTRRNYGYTF. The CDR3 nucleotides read TGTGCCAGCAGTTTTGGCACACGGAGGAACTATGGCTACACCTTC.

Written as DNA, the CDR3 is TGCAGTGCTAGCCCGTTCATGAGGGCTAGGGAGACCCAGTACTTC. Amino acids: CSASPFMRARETQYF. The chain joins TRBV20-1 to TRBJ2-5, with D possibly TRBD2 on 5 matching bases. The V end was cut by 3 bases, the J end by 5 bases, with 19 bases between. The CDR3 consists of 15 residues. Germline lookup yields CDR1 DFQATT and CDR2 SNEGSKA (reference sequence).

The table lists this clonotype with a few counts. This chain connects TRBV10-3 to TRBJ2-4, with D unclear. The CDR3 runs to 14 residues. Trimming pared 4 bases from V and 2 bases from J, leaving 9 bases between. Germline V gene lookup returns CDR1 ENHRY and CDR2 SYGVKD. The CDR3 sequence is CAISGVGSKNIQYF. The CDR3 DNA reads TGTGCCATCAGTGGGGTAGGGTCCAAAAACATTCAGTACTTC.

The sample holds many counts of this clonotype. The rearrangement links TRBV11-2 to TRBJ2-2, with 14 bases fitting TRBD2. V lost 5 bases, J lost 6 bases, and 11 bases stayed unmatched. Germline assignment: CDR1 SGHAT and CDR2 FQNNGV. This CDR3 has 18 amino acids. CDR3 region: CASSLSLGLAGEAGELFF. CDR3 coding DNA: TGTGCCAGCAGCCTCAGTCTGGGACTAGCGGGAGAGGCCGGGGAGCTGTTTTTT.

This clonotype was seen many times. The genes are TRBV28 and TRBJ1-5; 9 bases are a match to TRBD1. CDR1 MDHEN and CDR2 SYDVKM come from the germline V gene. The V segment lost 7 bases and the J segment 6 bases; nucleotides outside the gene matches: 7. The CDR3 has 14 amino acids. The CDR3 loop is CASITGQGRQPQHF. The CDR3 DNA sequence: TGTGCCAGCATCACGGGACAGGGACGTCAGCCCCAGCATTTT.

CDR3 sequence (DNA): TGTGCCAGCACCGTAAAGTGGCCCCACGAGCAGTACTTC. Residues: CASTVKWPHEQYF. The V and J genes are TRBV12-3 or TRBV12-4 and TRBJ2-7; unclear D gene. This CDR3 has 13 residues. Trimming removed 7 bases at V and 5 bases at J, with 15 bases between.

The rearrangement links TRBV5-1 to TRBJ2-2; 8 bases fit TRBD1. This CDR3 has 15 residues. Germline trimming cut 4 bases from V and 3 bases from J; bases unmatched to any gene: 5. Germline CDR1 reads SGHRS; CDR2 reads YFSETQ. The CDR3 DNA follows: TGCGCCAGCAGCGGAGGGACAGGTTACACCGGGGAGCTGTTTTTT. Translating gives CASSGGTGYTGELFF.

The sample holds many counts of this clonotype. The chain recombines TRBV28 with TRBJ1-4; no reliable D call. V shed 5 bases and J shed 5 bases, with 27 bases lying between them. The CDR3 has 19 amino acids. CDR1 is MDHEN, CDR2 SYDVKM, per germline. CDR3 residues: CASSPTFSPRRTKNEKLFF. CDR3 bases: TGTGCCAGCAGTCCAACGTTTTCACCGAGGAGAACTAAGAATGAAAAACTGTTTTTT.

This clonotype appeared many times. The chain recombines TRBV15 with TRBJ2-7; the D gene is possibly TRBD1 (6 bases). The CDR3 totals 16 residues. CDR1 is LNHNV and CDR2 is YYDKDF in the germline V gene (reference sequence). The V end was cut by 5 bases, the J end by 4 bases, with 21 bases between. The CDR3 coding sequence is TGTGCCACCAGCCCAGGGAGACAGGTTCTGTTTTACGAGCAGTACTTC. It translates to CATSPGRQVLFYEQYF. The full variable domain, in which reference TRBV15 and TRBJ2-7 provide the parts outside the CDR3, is DAMVIQNPRYQVTQFGKPVTLSCSQTLNHNVMYWYQQKSSQAPKLLFHYYDKDFNNEADTPDNFQSRRPNTSFCFLDIRSPGLGDTAMYLCATSPGRQVLFYEQYFGPGTRLTVT.

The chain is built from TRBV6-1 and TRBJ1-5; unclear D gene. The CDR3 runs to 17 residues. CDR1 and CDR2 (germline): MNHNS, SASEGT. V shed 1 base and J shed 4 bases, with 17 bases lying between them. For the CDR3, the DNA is TGTGCCAGCAGTGAAGGACCCGGCAGGTCCTGGAATCAGCCCCAGCATTTT. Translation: CASSEGPGRSWNQPQHF.